This T cell receptor beta chain was recorded in a study of blood T cell repertoires in COVID-19. Overall study context: From T cells, B-cell-depleted T cells, or PBMCs came the material, which was cDNA or gDNA.

Germline-derived CDR1 and CDR2 are MNHEY and SVGAGI. J was trimmed by 4 bases and V by 7 bases; bases with no gene match: 5. The CDR3 covers 13 residues. The data were produced by immunoSEQ multiplex PCR, yet TCRdb's version contains in-frame clones alone and is incomplete. Here the sample spans approximately 74,000 clones, approximately 80% being singletons. The chain has TRBV6-5 and TRBJ2-7, with 9 bases fitting TRBD1. What was sequenced was peripheral blood. This TCR was sampled from an elderly man with active or convalescent COVID-19. The CDR3 nucleotides are TGTGCCAGCACACCCGGGACAGGGTACGAGCAGTACTTC. It translates to CASTPGTGYEQYF.